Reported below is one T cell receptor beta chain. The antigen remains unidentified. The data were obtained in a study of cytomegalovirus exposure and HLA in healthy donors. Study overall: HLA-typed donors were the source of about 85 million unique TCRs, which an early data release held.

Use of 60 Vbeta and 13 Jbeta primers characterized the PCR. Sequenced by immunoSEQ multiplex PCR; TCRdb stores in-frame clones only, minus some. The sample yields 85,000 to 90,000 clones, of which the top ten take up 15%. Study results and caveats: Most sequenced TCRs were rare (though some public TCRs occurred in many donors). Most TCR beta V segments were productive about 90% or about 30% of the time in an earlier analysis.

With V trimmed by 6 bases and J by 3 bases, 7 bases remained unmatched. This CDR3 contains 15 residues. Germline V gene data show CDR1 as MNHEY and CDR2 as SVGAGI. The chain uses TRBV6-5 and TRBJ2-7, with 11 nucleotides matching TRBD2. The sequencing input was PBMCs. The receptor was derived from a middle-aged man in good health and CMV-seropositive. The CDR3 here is CASRQLAGDDYEQYF. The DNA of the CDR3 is TGTGCCAGCAGACAACTAGCGGGAGACGACTACGAGCAGTACTTC.